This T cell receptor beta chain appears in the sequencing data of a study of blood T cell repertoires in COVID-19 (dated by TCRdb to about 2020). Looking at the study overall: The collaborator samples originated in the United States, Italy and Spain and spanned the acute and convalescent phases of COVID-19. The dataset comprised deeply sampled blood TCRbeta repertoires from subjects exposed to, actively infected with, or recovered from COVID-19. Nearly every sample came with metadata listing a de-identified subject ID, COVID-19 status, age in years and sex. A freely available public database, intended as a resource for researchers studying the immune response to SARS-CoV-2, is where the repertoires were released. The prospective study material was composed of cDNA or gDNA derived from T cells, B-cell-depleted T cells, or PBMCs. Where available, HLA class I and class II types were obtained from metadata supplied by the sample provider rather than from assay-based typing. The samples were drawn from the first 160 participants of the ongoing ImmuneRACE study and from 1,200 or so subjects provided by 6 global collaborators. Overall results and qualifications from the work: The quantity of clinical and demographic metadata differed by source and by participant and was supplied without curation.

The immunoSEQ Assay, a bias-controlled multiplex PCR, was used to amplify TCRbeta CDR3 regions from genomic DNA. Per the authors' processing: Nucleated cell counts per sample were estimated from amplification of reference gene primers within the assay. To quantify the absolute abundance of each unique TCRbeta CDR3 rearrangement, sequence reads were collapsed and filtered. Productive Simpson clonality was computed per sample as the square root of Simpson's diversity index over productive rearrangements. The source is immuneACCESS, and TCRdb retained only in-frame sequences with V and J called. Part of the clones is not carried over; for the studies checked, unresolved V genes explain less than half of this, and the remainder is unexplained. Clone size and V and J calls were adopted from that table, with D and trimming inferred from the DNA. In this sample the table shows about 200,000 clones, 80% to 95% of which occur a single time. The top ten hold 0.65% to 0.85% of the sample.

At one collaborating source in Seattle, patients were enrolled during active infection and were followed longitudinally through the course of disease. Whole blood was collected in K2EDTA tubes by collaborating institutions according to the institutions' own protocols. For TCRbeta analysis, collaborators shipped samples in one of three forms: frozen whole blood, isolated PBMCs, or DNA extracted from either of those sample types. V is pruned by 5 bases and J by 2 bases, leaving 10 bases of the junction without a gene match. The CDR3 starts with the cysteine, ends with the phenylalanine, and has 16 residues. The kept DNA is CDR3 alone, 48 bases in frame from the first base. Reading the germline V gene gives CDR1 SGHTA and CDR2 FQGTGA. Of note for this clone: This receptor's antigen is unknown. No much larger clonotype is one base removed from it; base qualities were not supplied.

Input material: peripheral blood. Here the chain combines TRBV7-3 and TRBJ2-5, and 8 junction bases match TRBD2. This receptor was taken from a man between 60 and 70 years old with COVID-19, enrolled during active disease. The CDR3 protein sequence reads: CASSPKIGRVQETQYF. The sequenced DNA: TGTGCCAGCAGCCCGAAAATCGGGAGGGTACAAGAGACCCAGTACTTC.